This TCR beta chain was documented in a study of shared clonotypes between healthy human individuals (dated by TCRdb to 2020 to 2022). For the study in its entirety: The cohort comprised two women and a few men aged 18 to 49 years. Different laboratories and diverse techniques were used to prepare libraries and sequence TCR repertoires, to increase sequencing depth and limit assay-specific biases. Leukapheresis yielded between about 0.9 and 8.9 billion PBMCs per donor. Blood TCR repertoires of roughly five healthy adults were deeply sequenced to estimate repertoire size and the extent of clonotype sharing between individuals. For each donor, CD4 naive and CD4 memory were each run on three plates, CD8 naive on two plates, and CD8 memory on one plate. What the study reported, not specific to this receptor: Based on pairwise subsampling, the degree of clonotype sharing among donors was expected to be affected by sequencing depth. When a handful of donors were compared, the shared fraction of clonotypes was around 5% for naive CD4, about 4% for naive CD8, about 2.4% for memory CD4, and 0.4% for memory CD8. Compared with non-shared clonotypes, clonotypes shared by all four sorted-subset donors had higher generation probabilities. Even with the large sequencing depth, rarefaction of the sorted-subset datasets indicated that sequencing was incomplete. The small number of donors limited the genetic and exposure-history diversity represented. Larger estimated clonotype richness was generally found for naive subsets than for memory subsets. Sampling was limited to blood, and TCR repertoires in tissue likely differ from TCR repertoires in blood.

TCR CDR3 regions were amplified from genomic DNA by multiplex PCR using the deep immunoSEQ assay. Extracted genomic DNA from each cell subset was spread evenly across all wells of several immunoSEQ 96-well plates, with each plate serving as a replicate. For sorted subsets, roughly 200 ng of genomic DNA, equivalent to tens of thousands of T cell genomes, went into each replicate PCR. Purified libraries were quantified with a Qubit 3.0 fluorometer, sized on a Bioanalyzer 2100, and re-quantified with the KAPA Library Quantification kit. Every immunoSEQ 96-well plate was sequenced on a dedicated single-read 150-cycle Illumina NextSeq 550 flow cell. Per the authors' processing: The immunoSEQ output contained only junctional sequences without quality scores, so filtering could not match that applied to full-length reads. To assign V/J genes and CDR3, sequences were annotated using PyIR, a Python wrapper for IgBLAST v1.9, with IMGT germline references. Any read was removed if the V/J assignment was weak (E-value above 1e-6), the CDR3 was missing, or the read contained stop codons, out-of-frame junctions, or ambiguous translated residues. A V3J clonotype was defined by an identical inferred V gene, J gene, and CDR3 amino acid sequence. Percentage overlap between repertoires was computed as shared unique clonotypes divided by the size of the smaller repertoire. Three approaches were used to assess repertoire richness: RTK rarefaction, the Chao1 estimator, and Recon v2.1 estimates of unobserved clonotypes. Generation probabilities were computed with OLGA for all TCRbeta clonotypes obtained by the gDNA method from a handful of donors. In TCRdb, the immuneACCESS table is reduced to in-frame sequences with V and J assigned. These tables do not hold every clone; where another copy was compared, an unresolved V gene accounts for under half, and the others remain unexplained. Clone size and the V and J calls come from that table; the DNA yielded D and trimming. This sample gives 900,000 to 1,200,000 clones in total; roughly 74% of them show up just once. 0.55% to 0.7% of the sample lies in the top ten.

As for this clone: Its specific antigen is unknown. No much larger clone is present one base from it, and per-base qualities are unavailable.

Donors were healthy HIV-negative adults with no recently reported acute infections or vaccinations. Every donor was a Caucasian adult living in Nashville, Tennessee, USA. CD4+ T cells were enriched through magnetic negative selection, after which naive cells were positively selected on CD45RA and the remaining negative fraction served as the memory subset. Blood was collected by leukapheresis, and PBMCs were isolated by Ficoll-Histopaque density gradient centrifugation and then cryopreserved in liquid nitrogen vapor phase. Purity and quantity of every magnetically sorted T cell population were checked by analytical flow cytometry. Genomic DNA was isolated from each sorted fraction and quantified by UV absorbance on a Nanodrop 2000c. CDR3 length: 15 amino acids, cysteine to phenylalanine. Kept here is only the CDR3 DNA, which spans 45 bases and is read in frame from base 1. V is pared back by 6 bases and J by 5 bases, with 20 bases lying between the germline termini. Looking up the germline V gene yields CDR1 MDHEN and CDR2 SYDVKM.

The source of this sequence is a man in his late teens or twenties in good health. Some clones in this sample may be carry-over from other donors' samples. The sample comprised memory CD4+ T cells from PBMCs. Sample cell subset or site, as interpreted from the label and publication: CD45RA-negative fraction. The sequence links TRBV28 to TRBJ2-7; the D gene is possibly TRBD1 or TRBD2, with 5 bases matching each. The nucleotide sequence reads as follows: TGTGCCAGCAGCCAACCGGGGCCCGTTACCAACGAGCAGTACTTC. Its protein reads: CASSQPGPVTNEQYF.